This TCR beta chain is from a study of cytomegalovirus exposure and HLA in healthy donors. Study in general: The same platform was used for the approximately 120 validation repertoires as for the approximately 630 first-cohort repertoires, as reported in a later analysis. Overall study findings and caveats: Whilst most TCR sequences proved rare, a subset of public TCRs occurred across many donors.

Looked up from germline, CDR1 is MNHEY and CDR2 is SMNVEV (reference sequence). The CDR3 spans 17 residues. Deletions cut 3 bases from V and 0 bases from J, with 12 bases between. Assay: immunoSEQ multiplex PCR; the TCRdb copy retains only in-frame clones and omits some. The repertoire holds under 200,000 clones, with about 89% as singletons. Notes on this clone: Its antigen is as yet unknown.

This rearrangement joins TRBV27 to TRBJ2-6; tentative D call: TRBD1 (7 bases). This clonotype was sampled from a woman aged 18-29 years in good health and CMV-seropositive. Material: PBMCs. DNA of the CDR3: TGTGCCAGCAGTTTCCAGGGGGACTTCTCTGGGGCCAACGTCCTGACTTTC. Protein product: CASSFQGDFSGANVLTF.